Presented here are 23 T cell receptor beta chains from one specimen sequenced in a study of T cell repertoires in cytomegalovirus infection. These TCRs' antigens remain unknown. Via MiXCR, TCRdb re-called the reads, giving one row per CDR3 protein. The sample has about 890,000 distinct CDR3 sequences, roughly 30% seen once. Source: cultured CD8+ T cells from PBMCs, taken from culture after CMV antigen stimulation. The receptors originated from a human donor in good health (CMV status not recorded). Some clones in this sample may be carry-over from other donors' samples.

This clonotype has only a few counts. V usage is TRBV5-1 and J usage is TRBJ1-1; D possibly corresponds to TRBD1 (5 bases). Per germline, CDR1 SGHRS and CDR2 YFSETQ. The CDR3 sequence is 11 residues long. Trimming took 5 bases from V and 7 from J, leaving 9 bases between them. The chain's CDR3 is CASSWQGEAFF. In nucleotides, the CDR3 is TGCGCCAGCAGTTGGCAGGGTGAAGCTTTCTTT.

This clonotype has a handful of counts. The CDR3 DNA is TGTGCCAGCAGCGCAGACAGGGGCCGGTACCATGAGCAGTTCTTC. This translates into CASSADRGRYHEQFF. J is TRBJ2-1 and V is TRBV7-8; TRBD1 aligns across 8 bases. Germline trimming cut 5 bases from V and 8 bases from J; bases unmatched to any gene: 11. Germline loops: CDR1 SGHVS, CDR2 FQNEAQ. CDR3 length: 15 residues.

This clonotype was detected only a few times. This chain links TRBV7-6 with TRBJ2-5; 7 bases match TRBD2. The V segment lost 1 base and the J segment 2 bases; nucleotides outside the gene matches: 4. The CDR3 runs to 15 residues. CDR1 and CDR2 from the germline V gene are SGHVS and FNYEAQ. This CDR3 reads CASSLEPGGQETQYF. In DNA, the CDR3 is TGTGCCAGCAGCTTAGAACCCGGGGGGCAAGAGACCCAGTACTTC.

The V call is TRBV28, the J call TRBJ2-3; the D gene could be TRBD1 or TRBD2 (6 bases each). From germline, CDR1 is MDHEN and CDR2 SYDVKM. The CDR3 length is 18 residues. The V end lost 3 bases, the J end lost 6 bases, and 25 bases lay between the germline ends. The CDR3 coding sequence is TGTGCCAGCAGTTTCCCCCCCCCTCCGGGGGCTAGTTTGGATACGCAGTATTTT. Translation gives CASSFPPPPGASLDTQYF. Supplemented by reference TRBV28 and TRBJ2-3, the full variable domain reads DVKVTQSSRYLVKRTGEKVFLECVQDMDHENMFWYRQDPGLGLRLIYFSYDVKMKEKGDIPEGYSVSREKKERFSLILESASTNQTSMYLCASSFPPPPGASLDTQYFGPGTRLTVL.

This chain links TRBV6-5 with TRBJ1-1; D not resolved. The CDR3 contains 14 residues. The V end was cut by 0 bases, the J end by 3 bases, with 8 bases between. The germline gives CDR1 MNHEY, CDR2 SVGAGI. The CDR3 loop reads CASSYSASYTEAFF. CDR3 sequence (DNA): TGTGCCAGCAGTTACTCGGCGAGTTACACTGAAGCTTTCTTT.

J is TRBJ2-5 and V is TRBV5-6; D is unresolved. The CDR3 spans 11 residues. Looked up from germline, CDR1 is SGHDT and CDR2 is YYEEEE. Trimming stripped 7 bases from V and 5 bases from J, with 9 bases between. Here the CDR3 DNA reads TGTGCCAGCGGACCTTCTGAGACCCAGTACTTC. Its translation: CASGPSETQYF.

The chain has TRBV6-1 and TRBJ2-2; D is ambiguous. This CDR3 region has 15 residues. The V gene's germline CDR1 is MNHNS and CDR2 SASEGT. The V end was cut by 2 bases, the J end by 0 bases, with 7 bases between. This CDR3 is CASSEFGSNTGELFF. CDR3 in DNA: TGTGCCAGCAGTGAATTCGGGTCGAACACCGGGGAGCTGTTTTTT.

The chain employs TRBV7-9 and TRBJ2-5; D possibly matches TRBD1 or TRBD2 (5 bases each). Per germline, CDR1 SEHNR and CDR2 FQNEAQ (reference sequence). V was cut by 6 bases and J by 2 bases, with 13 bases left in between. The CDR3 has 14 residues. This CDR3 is CASSFEGRQETQYF. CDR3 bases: TGTGCCAGCAGTTTCGAGGGACGGCAAGAGACCCAGTACTTC.

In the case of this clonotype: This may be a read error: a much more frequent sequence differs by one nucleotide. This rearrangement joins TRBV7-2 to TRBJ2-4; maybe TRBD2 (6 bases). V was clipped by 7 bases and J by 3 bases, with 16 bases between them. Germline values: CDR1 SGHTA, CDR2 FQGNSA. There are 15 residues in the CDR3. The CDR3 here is CASTFFSGSKNIQYF. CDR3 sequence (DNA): TGTGCCAGCACTTTCTTCTCCGGGAGCAAAAACATTCAGTACTTC.

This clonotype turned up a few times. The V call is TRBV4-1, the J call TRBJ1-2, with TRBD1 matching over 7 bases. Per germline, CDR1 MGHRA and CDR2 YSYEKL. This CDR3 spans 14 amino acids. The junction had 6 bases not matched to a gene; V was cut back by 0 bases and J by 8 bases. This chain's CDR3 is CASSQEKGAQGYTF. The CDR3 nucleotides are TGCGCCAGCAGCCAAGAAAAGGGGGCGCAAGGCTACACCTTC.

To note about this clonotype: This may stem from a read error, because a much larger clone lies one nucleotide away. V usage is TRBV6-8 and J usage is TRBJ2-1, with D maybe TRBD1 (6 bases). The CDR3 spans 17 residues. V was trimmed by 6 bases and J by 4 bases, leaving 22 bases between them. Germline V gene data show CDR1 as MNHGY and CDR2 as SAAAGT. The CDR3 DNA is TGTGCCAGCAGCCTTTTCCCGGGACATGAGACGTACAATGAGCAGTTCTTC. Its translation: CASSLFPGHETYNEQFF.

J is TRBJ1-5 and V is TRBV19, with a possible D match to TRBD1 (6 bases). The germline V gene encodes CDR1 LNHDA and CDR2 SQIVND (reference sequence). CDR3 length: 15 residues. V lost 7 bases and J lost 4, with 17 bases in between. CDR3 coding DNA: TGTGCCAGTACCCCGGGGGCATTAAGGAATCAGCCCCAGCATTTT. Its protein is CASTPGALRNQPQHF.

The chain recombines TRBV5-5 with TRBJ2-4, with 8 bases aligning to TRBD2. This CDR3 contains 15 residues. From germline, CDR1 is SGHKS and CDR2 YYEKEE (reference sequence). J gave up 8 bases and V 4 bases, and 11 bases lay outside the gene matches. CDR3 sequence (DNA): TGTGCCAGCAGCCATCCCGGACTAGCTCCGGACATTCAGTACTTC. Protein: CASSHPGLAPDIQYF. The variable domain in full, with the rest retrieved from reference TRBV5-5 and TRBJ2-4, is DAGVTQSPTHLIKTRGQQVTLRCSPISGHKSVSWYQQVLGQGPQFIFQYYEKEERGRGNFPDRFSARQFPNYSSELNVNALLLGDSALYLCASSHPGLAPDIQYFGAGTRLSVL.

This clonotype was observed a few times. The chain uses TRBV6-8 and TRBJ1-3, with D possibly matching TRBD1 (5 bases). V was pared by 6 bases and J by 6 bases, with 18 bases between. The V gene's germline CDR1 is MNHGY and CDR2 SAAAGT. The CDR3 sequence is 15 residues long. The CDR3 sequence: CASSSTPEDINTIYF. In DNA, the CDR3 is TGTGCCAGCAGCTCCACTCCGGAGGACATAAACACCATATATTTT.

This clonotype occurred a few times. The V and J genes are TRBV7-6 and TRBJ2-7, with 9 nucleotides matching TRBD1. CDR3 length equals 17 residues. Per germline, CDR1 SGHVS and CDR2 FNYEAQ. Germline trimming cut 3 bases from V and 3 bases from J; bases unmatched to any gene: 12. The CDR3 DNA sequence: TGTGCCAGCAGCTTGTTTATCGGACAGGGGTCGGGCTACGAGCAGTACTTC. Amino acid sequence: CASSLFIGQGSGYEQYF. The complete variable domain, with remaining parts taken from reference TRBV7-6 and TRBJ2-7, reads GAGVSQSPRYKVTKRGQDVALRCDPISGHVSLYWYRQALGQGPEFLTYFNYEAQQDKSGLPNDRFSAERPEGSISTLTIQRTEQRDSAMYRCASSLFIGQGSGYEQYFGPGTRLTVT.

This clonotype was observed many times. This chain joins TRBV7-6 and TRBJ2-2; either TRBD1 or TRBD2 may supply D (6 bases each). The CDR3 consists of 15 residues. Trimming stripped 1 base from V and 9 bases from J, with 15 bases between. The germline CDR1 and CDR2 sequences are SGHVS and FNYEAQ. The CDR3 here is CASSLVQSRGRELFF. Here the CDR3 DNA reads TGTGCCAGCAGCTTAGTTCAGTCCCGGGGGCGGGAGCTGTTTTTT.

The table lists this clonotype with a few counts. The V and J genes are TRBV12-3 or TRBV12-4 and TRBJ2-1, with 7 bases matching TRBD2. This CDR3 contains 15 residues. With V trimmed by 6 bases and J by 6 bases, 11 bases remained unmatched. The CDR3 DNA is TGTGCCAGCAGGACCACCGGGACTACGACCAATGAGCAGTTCTTC. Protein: CASRTTGTTTNEQFF.

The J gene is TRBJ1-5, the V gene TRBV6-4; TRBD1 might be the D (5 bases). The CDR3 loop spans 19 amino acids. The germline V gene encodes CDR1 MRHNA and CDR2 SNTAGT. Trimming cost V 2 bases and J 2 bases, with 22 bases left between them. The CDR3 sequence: CASSDRGLLGRSGNQPQHF. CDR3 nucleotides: TGTGCCAGCAGTGACCGCGGCCTATTGGGGCGGTCGGGCAATCAGCCCCAGCATTTT.

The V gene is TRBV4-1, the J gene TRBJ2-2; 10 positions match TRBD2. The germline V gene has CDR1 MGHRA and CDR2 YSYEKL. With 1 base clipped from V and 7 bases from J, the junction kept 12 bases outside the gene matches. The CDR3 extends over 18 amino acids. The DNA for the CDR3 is TGCGCCAGCAGCCAAGTGTTTGTCACTAGCGGGGTGAGCGGGGAGCTGTTTTTT. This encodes CASSQVFVTSGVSGELFF.

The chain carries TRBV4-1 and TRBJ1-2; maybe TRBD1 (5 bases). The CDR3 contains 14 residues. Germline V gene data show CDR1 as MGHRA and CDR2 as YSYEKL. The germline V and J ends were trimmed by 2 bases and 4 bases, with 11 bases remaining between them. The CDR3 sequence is CASSQQGTPYGYTF. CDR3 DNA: TGCGCCAGCAGCCAACAAGGGACCCCCTATGGCTACACCTTC.

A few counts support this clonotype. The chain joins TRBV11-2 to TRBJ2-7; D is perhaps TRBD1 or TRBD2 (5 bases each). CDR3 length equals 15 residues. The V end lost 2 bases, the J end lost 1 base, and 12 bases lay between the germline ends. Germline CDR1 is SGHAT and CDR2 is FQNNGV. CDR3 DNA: TGTGCCAGCAGCTTATGGGACGGTGCATCCTACGAGCAGTACTTC. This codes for CASSLWDGASYEQYF.

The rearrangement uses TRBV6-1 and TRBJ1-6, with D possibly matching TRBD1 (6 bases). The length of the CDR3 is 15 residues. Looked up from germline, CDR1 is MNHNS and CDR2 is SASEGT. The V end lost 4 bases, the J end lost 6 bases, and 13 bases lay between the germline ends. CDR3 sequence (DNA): TGTGCCAGCAGTGTTCAGACAGGCCCTAATTCACCCCTCCACTTT. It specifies CASSVQTGPNSPLHF.

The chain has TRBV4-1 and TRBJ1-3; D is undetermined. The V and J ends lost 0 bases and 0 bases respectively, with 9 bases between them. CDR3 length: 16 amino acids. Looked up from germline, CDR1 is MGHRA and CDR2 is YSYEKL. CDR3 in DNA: TGCGCCAGCAGCCAAGATGGAAGTTCCTCTGGAAACACCATATATTTT. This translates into CASSQDGSSSGNTIYF.